The following is a T cell receptor (beta chain) sequence with its context. What it binds is unknown. The germline gives CDR1 SGHVS, CDR2 FNYEAQ. Trimming removed 1 base from V and 8 bases from J, with 14 bases in between. The CDR3 spans 14 residues. The sample comes from a study of T cells in Graves' hyperthyroidism and ophthalmopathy. Points from the study as a whole: Blood also carried most thyroid clonotypes expanded above 0.001.

RNA transcripts gave rise to amplified TCR beta CDR3 regions. HTBI primers drove first-round RT-PCR of the TCR CDR3. TCRdb recomputed calls from the multiplex PCR reads with MiXCR, one row per CDR3 protein. The sample lists roughly 570,000 distinct CDR3 sequences, under 60% occurring once. Sequenced input: peripheral blood or thyroid tissue (not recorded which). The receptor was derived from an adult woman with Graves' disease, either hyperthyroidism or ophthalmopathy (not recorded which). The V and J genes are TRBV7-6 and TRBJ1-1; D is unresolved. The chain's CDR3 is CASSLDSVAVEAFF. The CDR3 DNA is TGTGCCAGCAGCTTAGATTCGGTGGCAGTAGAAGCTTTCTTT.